These 11 T cell receptor beta chains share one sample of origin, sequenced in a study of blood T cell repertoires in COVID-19. Here immunoSEQ multiplex PCR was the method, and the copy in TCRdb shows in-frame clones only, minus some. Among some 340,000 clones listed, roughly 90% were seen once. The sequenced material came from PBMCs or T cells enriched from blood (not recorded which). The receptors come from a woman aged 25 to 39 who had been exposed to COVID-19.

The genes are TRBV7-8 and TRBJ2-3; 8 bases map to TRBD2. Germline assignment: CDR1 SGHVS and CDR2 FQNEAQ. The CDR3 loop spans 15 amino acids. V was clipped by 5 bases and J by 7 bases; unmatched bases: 11. The CDR3 DNA sequence: TGTGCCAGCAGCACTGCTAGCGGGCCGTTACATACGCAGTATTTT. Translating gives CASSTASGPLHTQYF.

A word on this clone: This sample includes further DNA sequences coding for the same CDR3. The rearrangement uses TRBV30 and TRBJ1-5, with TRBD1 identical over 7 bases. The J segment lost 2 bases and the V segment lost 5 bases, leaving 0 bases of the junction unmatched. The CDR3 is 12 residues long. CDR1 GTSNPN and CDR2 SVGIG come from the germline V gene (reference sequence). The CDR3 protein is CAWGTGNQPQHF. The CDR3 nucleotides read TGTGCCTGGGGGACAGGCAATCAGCCCCAGCATTTT.

This chain joins TRBV5-8 and TRBJ2-1; 9 positions agree with TRBD2. The CDR3 is made up of 14 amino acids. With V trimmed by 3 bases and J by 6 bases, 4 bases remained unmatched. Germline V lookup: CDR1 SGHTS, CDR2 YDEGEE. In DNA form, the CDR3 reads TGTGCCAGCAGCTCCCTGCGGGGGGGCAATGAGCAGTTCTTC. As protein: CASSSLRGGNEQFF.

V usage is TRBV5-6 and J usage is TRBJ1-6; D remains unclear. This CDR3 is 16 amino acids long. V gave up 0 bases and J gave up 8 bases, with 15 bases separating them. Germline CDR1 reads SGHDT; CDR2 reads YYEEEE. CDR3 nucleotides: TGTGCCAGCAGCTTGGCTCTCCCGAGGAGTGATTCACCCCTCCACTTT. Residues: CASSLALPRSDSPLHF. The full variable domain, with the rest looked up from reference TRBV5-6 and TRBJ1-6, is DAGVTQSPTHLIKTRGQQVTLRCSPKSGHDTVSWYQQALGQGPQFIFQYYEEEERQRGNFPDRFSGHQFPNYSSELNVNALLLGDSALYLCASSLALPRSDSPLHFGNGTRLTVT.

This clone came up once. The chain recombines TRBV5-1 with TRBJ2-5, with a weak D call TRBD2 (5 bases). The ends were cut back, 4 bases at V and 2 bases at J, with 12 bases in the middle. CDR3 size: 14 residues. Germline CDR1 and CDR2: SGHRS and YFSETQ. CDR3 in amino acids: CASSVQRGQETQYF. The CDR3 coding sequence is TGCGCCAGCAGCGTACAACGGGGTCAAGAGACCCAGTACTTC.

The chain uses TRBV20-1 and TRBJ1-1; a possible D gene is TRBD1 (5 bases). Trimming cost V 3 bases and J 4 bases, with 12 bases left between them. The CDR3 has 13 residues. Germline CDR1 DFQATT, CDR2 SNEGSKA (reference sequence). CDR3 protein: CSASDRSGTEAFF. Here the CDR3 DNA reads TGCAGTGCTAGTGACAGATCGGGCACTGAAGCTTTCTTT.

This clone came up once. V gene TRBV12-5 combines with J gene TRBJ1-2, with D hard to call. The CDR3 length is 16 residues. V lost 0 bases, J lost 3 bases, and 14 bases lay in between. The germline V gene encodes CDR1 LGHNT and CDR2 FRNRAP. This chain's CDR3 is CASGLVLGERDYGYTF. Written as DNA, the CDR3 is TGTGCTAGTGGTTTGGTACTTGGTGAGAGGGACTATGGCTACACCTTC.

The chain uses TRBV5-5 and TRBJ2-7, with 8 positions matching TRBD2. This CDR3 has 15 amino acids. CDR1 and CDR2 from the germline V gene are SGHKS and YYEKEE (reference sequence). With 4 bases clipped from V and 4 bases from J, the junction kept 10 bases outside the gene matches. In DNA, the CDR3 is TGTGCCAGCAGCCCCCGCGGGGGGCCGGTGTACGAGCAGTACTTC. This translates into CASSPRGGPVYEQYF.

This chain joins TRBV5-1 and TRBJ2-7; weak D call: TRBD2 (5 bases). The V end lost 6 bases, the J end lost 0 bases, and 10 bases lay between the germline ends. The CDR3 runs 13 residues. Per the germline V gene, CDR1 is SGHRS and CDR2 is YFSETQ. The CDR3 DNA reads TGCGCCAGCACTCTCGGAGGCTCCTACGAGCAGTACTTC. It is translated as CASTLGGSYEQYF.

The chain uses TRBV19 and TRBJ1-1, with a tentative D call TRBD1 (6 bases). CDR3 length: 13 amino acids. Per the germline V gene, CDR1 is LNHDA and CDR2 is SQIVND (reference sequence). Trimming stripped 10 bases from V and 4 bases from J, with 16 bases between. Here the CDR3 reads CATNREGVTEAFF. For the CDR3, the DNA is TGTGCCACGAACAGGGAGGGGGTCACTGAAGCTTTCTTT.

This chain links TRBV6-5 with TRBJ2-1; D gene unclear. The CDR3 is 13 amino acids. Trimming left V 0 bases short and J 6 bases short, with 6 bases between. Germline loops: CDR1 MNHEY, CDR2 SVGAGI. The CDR3 protein is CASSYSFSNEQFF. CDR3 bases: TGTGCCAGCAGTTACTCGTTCAGCAATGAGCAGTTCTTC.